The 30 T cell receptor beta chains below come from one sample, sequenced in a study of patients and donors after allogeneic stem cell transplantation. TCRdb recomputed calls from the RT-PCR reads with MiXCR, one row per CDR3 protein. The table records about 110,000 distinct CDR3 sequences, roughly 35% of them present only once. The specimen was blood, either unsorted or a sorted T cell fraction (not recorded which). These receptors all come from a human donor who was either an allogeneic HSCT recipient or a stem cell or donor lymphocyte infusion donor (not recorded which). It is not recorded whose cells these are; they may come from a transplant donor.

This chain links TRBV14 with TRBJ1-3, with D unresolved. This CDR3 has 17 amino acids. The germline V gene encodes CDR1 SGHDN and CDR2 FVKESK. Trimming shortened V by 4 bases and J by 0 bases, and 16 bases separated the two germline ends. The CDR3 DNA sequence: TGTGCCAGCAGCCCCCTCGACCGACGGAACTCTGGAAACACCATATATTTT. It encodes CASSPLDRRNSGNTIYF.

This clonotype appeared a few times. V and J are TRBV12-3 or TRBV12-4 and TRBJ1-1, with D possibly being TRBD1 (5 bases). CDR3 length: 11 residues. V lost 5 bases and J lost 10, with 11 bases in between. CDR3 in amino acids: CASSLGGVAFF. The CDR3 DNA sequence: TGTGCCAGCAGTCTGGGGGGGGTAGCTTTCTTT.

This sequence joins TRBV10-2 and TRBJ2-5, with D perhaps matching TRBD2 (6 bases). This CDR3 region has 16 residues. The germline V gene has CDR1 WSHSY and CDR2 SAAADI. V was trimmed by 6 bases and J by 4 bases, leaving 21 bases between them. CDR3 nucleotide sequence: TGCGCCAGCAGCCTGGTGGGGGGTTTCTCCTCAGAGACCCAGTACTTC. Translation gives CASSLVGGFSSETQYF.

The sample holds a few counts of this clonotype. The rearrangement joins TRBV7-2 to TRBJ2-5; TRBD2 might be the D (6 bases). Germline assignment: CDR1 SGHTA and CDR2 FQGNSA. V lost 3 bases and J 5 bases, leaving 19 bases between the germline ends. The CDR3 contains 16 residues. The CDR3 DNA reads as TGTGCCAGCAGCTTCCCCCTGGGGGGAACCAGGGAGACCCAGTACTTC. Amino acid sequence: CASSFPLGGTRETQYF. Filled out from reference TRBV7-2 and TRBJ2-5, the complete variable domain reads GAGVSQSPSNKVTEKGKDVELRCDPISGHTALYWYRQSLGQGLEFLIYFQGNSAPDKSGLPSDRFSAERTGGSVSTLTIQRTQQEDSAVYLCASSFPLGGTRETQYFGPGTRLLVL.

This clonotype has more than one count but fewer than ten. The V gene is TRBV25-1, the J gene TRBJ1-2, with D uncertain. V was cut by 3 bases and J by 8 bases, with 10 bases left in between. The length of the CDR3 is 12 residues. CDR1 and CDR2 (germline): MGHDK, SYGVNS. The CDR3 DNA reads TGTGCCAGCAGTGATCGCGGTCGGGGCTACACCTTC. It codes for CASSDRGRGYTF.

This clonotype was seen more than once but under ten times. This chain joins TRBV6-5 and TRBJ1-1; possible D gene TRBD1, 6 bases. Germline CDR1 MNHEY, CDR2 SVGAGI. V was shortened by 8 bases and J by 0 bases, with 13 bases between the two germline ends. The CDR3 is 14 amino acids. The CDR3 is CASQRGGLNTEAFF. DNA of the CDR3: TGTGCCAGCCAAAGGGGGGGGTTGAACACTGAAGCTTTCTTT.

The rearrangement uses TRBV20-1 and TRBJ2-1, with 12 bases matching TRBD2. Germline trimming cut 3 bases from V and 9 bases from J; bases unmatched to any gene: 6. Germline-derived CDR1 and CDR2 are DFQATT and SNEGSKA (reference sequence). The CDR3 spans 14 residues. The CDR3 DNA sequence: TGCAGTGCTAGGCCGACTAGCGGGAGCGGTGAGCAGTTCTTC. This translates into CSARPTSGSGEQFF.

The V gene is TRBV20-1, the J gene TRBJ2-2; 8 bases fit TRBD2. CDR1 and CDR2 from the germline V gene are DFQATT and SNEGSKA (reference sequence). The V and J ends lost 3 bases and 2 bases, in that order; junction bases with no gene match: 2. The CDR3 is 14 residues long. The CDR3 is CSARLAGNTGELFF. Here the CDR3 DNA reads TGCAGTGCTAGGCTAGCGGGCAACACCGGGGAGCTGTTTTTT.

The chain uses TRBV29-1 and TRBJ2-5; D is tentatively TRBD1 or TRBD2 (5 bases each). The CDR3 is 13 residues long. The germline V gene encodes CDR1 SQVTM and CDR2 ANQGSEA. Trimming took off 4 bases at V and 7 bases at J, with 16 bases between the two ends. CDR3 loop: CSVGGRLKVTQYF. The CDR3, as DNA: TGCAGCGTTGGGGGACGACTGAAGGTGACCCAGTACTTC.

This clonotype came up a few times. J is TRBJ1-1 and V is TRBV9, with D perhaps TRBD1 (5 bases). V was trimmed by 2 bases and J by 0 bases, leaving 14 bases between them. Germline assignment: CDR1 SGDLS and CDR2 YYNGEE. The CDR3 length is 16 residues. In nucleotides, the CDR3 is TGTGCCAGCAGCGTGGGAATGACAGTGATGAACACTGAAGCTTTCTTT. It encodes CASSVGMTVMNTEAFF.

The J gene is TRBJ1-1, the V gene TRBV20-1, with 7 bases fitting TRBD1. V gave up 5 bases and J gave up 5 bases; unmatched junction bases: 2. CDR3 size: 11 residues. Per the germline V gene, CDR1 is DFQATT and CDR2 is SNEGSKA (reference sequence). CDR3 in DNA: TGCAGTGCTCAACAGGGGACTGAAGCTTTCTTT. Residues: CSAQQGTEAFF.

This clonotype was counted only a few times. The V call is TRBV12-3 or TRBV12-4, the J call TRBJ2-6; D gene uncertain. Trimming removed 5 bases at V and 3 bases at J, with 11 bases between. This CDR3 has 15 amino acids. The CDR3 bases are TGTGCCAGCAGTCAGAGCCTAGGTGGGGCCAACGTCCTGACTTTC. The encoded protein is CASSQSLGGANVLTF.

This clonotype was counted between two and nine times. CDR3 DNA sequence: TGCACCGTAACCAGGGTGCAGGAGACCCAGTACTTC. The encoded protein is CTVTRVQETQYF. V is TRBV29-1 and J is TRBJ2-5; perhaps TRBD1 as D (5 bases). Germline lookup yields CDR1 SQVTM and CDR2 ANQGSEA. The CDR3 extends over 12 amino acids.

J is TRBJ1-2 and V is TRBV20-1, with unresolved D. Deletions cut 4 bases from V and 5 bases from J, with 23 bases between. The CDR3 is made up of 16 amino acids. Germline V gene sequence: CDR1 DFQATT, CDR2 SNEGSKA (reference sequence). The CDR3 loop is CSATVLFSPLQYGYTF. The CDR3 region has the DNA TGCAGTGCTACCGTCCTATTTTCTCCCTTACAATATGGCTACACCTTC.

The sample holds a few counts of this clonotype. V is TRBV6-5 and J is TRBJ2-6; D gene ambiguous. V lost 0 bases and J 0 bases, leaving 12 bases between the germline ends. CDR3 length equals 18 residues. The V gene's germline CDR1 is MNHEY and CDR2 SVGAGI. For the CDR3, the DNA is TGTGCCAGCAGTTACTCGAACCCAGGCCACTCTGGGGCCAACGTCCTGACTTTC. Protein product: CASSYSNPGHSGANVLTF.

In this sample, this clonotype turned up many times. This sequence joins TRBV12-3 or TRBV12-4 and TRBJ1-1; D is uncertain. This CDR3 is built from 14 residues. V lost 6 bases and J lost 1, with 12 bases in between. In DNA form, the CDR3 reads TGTGCCAGCAGGTTCAGTGTGTGGAACACTGAAGCTTTCTTT. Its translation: CASRFSVWNTEAFF.

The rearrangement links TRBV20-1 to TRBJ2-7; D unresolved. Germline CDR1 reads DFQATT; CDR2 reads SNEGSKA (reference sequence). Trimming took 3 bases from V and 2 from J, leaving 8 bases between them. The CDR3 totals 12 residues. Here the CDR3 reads CSASRSPYEQYF. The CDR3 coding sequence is TGCAGTGCTAGTCGTTCACCCTACGAGCAGTACTTC.

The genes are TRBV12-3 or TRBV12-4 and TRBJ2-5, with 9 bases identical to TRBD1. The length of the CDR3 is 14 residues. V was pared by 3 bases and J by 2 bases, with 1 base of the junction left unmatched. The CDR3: CASSLDRGQETQYF. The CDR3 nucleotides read TGTGCCAGCAGTTTGGACAGGGGACAAGAGACCCAGTACTTC.

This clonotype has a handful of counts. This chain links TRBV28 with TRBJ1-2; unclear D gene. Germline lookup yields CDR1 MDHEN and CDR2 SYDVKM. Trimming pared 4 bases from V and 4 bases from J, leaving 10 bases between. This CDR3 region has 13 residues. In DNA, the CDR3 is TGTGCCAGCAGTTACCGGGTCCCCTATGGCTACACCTTC. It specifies CASSYRVPYGYTF.

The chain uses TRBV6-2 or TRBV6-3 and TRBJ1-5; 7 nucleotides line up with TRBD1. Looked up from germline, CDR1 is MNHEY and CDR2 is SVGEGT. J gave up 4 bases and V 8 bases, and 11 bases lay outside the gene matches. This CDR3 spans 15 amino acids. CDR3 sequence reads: CASGLQGTVNQPQHF. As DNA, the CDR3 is TGTGCCAGCGGCCTTCAAGGGACAGTAAATCAGCCCCAGCATTTT.

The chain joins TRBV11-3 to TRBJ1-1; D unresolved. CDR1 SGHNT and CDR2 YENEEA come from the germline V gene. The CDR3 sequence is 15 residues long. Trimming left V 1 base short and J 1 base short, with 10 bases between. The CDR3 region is CASSLGFERNTEAFF. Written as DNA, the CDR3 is TGTGCCAGCAGCTTAGGGTTCGAGCGGAACACTGAAGCTTTCTTT. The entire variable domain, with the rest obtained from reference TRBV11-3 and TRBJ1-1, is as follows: EAGVVQSPRYKIIEKKQPVAFWCNPISGHNTLYWYLQNLGQGPELLIRYENEEAVDDSQLPKDRFSAERLKGVDSTLKIQPAELGDSAVYLCASSLGFERNTEAFFGQGTRLTVV.

CDR3 coding DNA: TGTGCCAGCAGTTACTACGGCGGGGTGAACACCGGGGAGCTGTTTTTT. This sequence encodes CASSYYGGVNTGELFF. The chain recombines TRBV6-5 with TRBJ2-2; D is perhaps TRBD2 (6 bases). This CDR3 is 16 amino acids long. Trimming left V 1 base short and J 1 base short, with 10 bases between. Germline CDR1 reads MNHEY; CDR2 reads SVGAGI.

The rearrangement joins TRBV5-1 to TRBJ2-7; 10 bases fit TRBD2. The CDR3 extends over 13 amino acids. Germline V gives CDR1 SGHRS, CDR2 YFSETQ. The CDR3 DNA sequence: TGCGCTTGGCCCAGGACTAGCGGCTACGAGCAGTACTTC. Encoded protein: CAWPRTSGYEQYF.

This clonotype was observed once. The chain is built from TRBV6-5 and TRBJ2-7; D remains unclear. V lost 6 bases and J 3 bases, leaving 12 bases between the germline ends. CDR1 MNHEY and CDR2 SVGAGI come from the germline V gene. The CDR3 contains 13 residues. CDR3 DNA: TGTGCCAGCAGGCCGACTGAGATCTACGAGCAGTACTTC. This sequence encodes CASRPTEIYEQYF.

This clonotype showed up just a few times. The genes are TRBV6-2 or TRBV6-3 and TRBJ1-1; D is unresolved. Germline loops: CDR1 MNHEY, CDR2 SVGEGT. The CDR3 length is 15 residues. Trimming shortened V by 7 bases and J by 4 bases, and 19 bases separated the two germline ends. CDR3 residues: CASTSRRQTGTEAFF. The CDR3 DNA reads TGTGCCAGCACCTCCCGAAGGCAGACTGGCACTGAAGCTTTCTTT.

The CDR3 DNA reads as TGCGCCAGCAGCTTGAGCCCCGCGGATACGCAGTATTTT. It specifies CASSLSPADTQYF. The chain is built from TRBV5-1 and TRBJ2-3; no clear D gene. This CDR3 comprises 13 residues. Trimming removed 1 base from V and 6 bases from J, with 9 bases in between. Germline CDR1 and CDR2: SGHRS and YFSETQ. The full variable domain, with the rest looked up from reference TRBV5-1 and TRBJ2-3, is KAGVTQTPRYLIKTRGQQVTLSCSPISGHRSVSWYQQTPGQGLQFLFEYFSETQRNKGNFPGRFSGRQFSNSRSEMNVSTLELGDSALYLCASSLSPADTQYFGPGTRLTVL.

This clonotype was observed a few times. CDR3: CASSLEQVRMNTEAFF. In DNA form, the CDR3 reads TGTGCCAGCAGTTTAGAACAGGTTCGTATGAACACTGAAGCTTTCTTT. The chain carries TRBV12-3 or TRBV12-4 and TRBJ1-1, with D maybe TRBD1 (5 bases). This CDR3 comprises 16 residues. V lost 1 base and J lost 0, with 12 bases in between.

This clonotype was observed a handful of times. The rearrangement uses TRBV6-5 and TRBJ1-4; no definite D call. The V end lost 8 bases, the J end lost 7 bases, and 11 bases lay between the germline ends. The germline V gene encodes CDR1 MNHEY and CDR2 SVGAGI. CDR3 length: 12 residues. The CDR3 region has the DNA TGTGCCAGCGGAGGTAACGGTGAAAAACTGTTTTTT. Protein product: CASGGNGEKLFF.

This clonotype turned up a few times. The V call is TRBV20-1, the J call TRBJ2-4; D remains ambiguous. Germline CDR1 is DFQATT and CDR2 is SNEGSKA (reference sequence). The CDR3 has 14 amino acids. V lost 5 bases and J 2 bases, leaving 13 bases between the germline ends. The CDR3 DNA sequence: TGCAGTGCTGTAGGGTGGGCCCCCAAAAACATTCAGTACTTC. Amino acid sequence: CSAVGWAPKNIQYF.

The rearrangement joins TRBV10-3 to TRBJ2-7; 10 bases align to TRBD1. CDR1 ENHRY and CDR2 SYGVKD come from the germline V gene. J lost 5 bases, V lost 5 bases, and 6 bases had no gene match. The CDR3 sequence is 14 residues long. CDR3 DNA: TGTGCCATCAGTCCCGACAGGGGGCGAGACGAGCAGTACTTC. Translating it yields CAISPDRGRDEQYF.